The 29 T cell receptor beta chains below all came from one sample that was sequenced in a study of CD8 T cells in ankylosing spondylitis. TCRdb reprocessed the 5' RACE reads via MiXCR and lists one record per CDR3 protein. This sample has under 250,000 distinct CDR3 sequences, with just under 7.5% found just once. Their recognized antigens are unknown. The study's findings and limits: Apparently characteristic of ankylosing spondylitis blood was a TCR beta motif (eight highly homologous variants).

Specimen: blood, either unsorted or a sorted T cell fraction (not recorded which). These receptors all stem from a male donor with ankylosing spondylitis.

This clonotype was counted only a few times. This chain connects TRBV6-1 to TRBJ2-7; 9 bases match TRBD1. Trimming cost V 4 bases and J 13 bases; bases outside gene matches: 2. This CDR3 is 10 amino acids long. Germline V lookup: CDR1 MNHNS, CDR2 SASEGT. The CDR3 DNA follows: TGTGCCAGCAGTGGGGACAGGGAATACTTC. It yields the protein CASSGDREYF.

This rearrangement joins TRBV6-1 to TRBJ2-7; perhaps TRBD2 as D (5 bases). This CDR3 is 15 amino acids long. With 5 bases removed from V and 3 bases from J, the gap between germline ends came to 17 bases. Germline CDR1 and CDR2: MNHNS and SASEGT. In DNA form, the CDR3 reads TGTGCCAGCAGTCTTAGAGTGGGGAGCCTCTACGAGCAGTACTTC. It translates to CASSLRVGSLYEQYF.

This clonotype was seen repeatedly, ten times or more. The gene calls are TRBV11-2 and TRBJ1-2; the D is unclear. The germline CDR1 and CDR2 sequences are SGHAT and FQNNGV. The CDR3 has 15 amino acids. V lost 4 bases to trimming and J lost 6 bases, with 18 bases between them. Here the CDR3 reads CASSSREAADHGYTF. DNA for the CDR3: TGTGCCAGCAGCTCCCGGGAGGCCGCAGATCATGGCTACACCTTC.

This clonotype was counted between two and nine times. The V call is TRBV30, the J call TRBJ2-1; D call uncertain. Trimming cost V 3 bases and J 5 bases, with 26 bases left between them. This CDR3 spans 18 amino acids. The V gene's germline CDR1 is GTSNPN and CDR2 SVGIG (reference sequence). CDR3 DNA: TGTGCCTGGAGGCCCTTTATCAGTTCCCTCCGCCCTAACAATGAGCAGTTCTTC. This codes for CAWRPFISSLRPNNEQFF.

The chain combines TRBV6-2 or TRBV6-3 with TRBJ2-7, with D perhaps TRBD2 (5 bases). The CDR3 contains 18 residues. V lost 0 bases, J lost 5 bases, and 23 bases lay in between. CDR1 MNHEY and CDR2 SVGEGT come from the germline V gene. CDR3 amino acids: CASSYSRELTLNWDEQYF. Written as DNA, the CDR3 is TGTGCCAGCAGTTACTCGAGGGAACTTACCCTAAATTGGGACGAGCAGTACTTC.

Ten or more counts support this clonotype. This CDR3 is CASSLVVSYDGYTF. The CDR3, as DNA: TGTGCCAGCAGCTTAGTTGTTTCTTACGATGGCTACACCTTC. The genes are TRBV7-2 and TRBJ1-2; no definite D call. Between the trimmed V and J ends, which lost 1 base and 6 bases, there was a span of 12 bases. The V gene's germline CDR1 is SGHTA and CDR2 FQGNSA. This CDR3 contains 14 residues. The variable domain in full, completed from reference TRBV7-2 and TRBJ1-2, reads GAGVSQSPSNKVTEKGKDVELRCDPISGHTALYWYRQSLGQGLEFLIYFQGNSAPDKSGLPSDRFSAERTGGSVSTLTIQRTQQEDSAVYLCASSLVVSYDGYTFGSGTRLTVV.

This clonotype was seen many times. The chain combines TRBV6-5 with TRBJ2-7; TRBD1 or TRBD2 may be the D gene (6 bases each). CDR3 length: 15 amino acids. V gave up 0 bases and J gave up 4 bases, with 13 bases separating them. Germline lookup yields CDR1 MNHEY and CDR2 SVGAGI. The CDR3 sequence is CASSYSEGGFYEQYF. CDR3 in DNA: TGTGCCAGCAGTTACTCGGAGGGGGGTTTTTACGAGCAGTACTTC.

The table lists this clonotype with a few counts. J is TRBJ2-1 and V is TRBV7-6, with a weak D call TRBD1 (6 bases). The V end lost 5 bases, the J end lost 4 bases, and 9 bases lay between the germline ends. CDR1 is SGHVS, CDR2 FNYEAQ, per germline. CDR3 size: 13 residues. CDR3 in amino acids: CASSVGQYNEQFF. The CDR3, as DNA: TGTGCCAGCAGCGTAGGACAGTACAATGAGCAGTTCTTC.

The sample holds many counts of this clonotype. This chain uses TRBV29-1 with TRBJ2-3, with 7 positions matching TRBD2. The CDR3 has 14 amino acids. With 4 bases clipped from V and 3 bases from J, the junction kept 7 bases outside the gene matches. CDR1 SQVTM and CDR2 ANQGSEA come from the germline V gene. CDR3 bases: TGCAGCGTTGCGGCGGGAGCGTTGACAGATACGCAGTATTTT. Translation: CSVAAGALTDTQYF.

This clonotype was recorded a few times. This chain links TRBV15 with TRBJ2-7, with D perhaps matching TRBD1 (6 bases). Per the germline V gene, CDR1 is LNHNV and CDR2 is YYDKDF (reference sequence). This CDR3 is built from 14 residues. Trimming pared 3 bases from V and 7 bases from J, leaving 16 bases between. CDR3 amino acids: CATSSLTGLGEQYF. DNA for the CDR3: TGTGCCACCAGCAGCCTCACAGGGCTCGGAGAGCAGTACTTC.

This clonotype was seen at least ten times. In DNA, the CDR3 is TGCGCCAGCAGCCAAGATCGGGAAGATCATGGCTACACCTTC. Translation: CASSQDREDHGYTF. This chain joins TRBV4-3 and TRBJ1-2; no clear D gene. From germline, CDR1 is LGHNA and CDR2 YSLEER. Trimming stripped 0 bases from V and 6 bases from J, with 11 bases between. The CDR3 covers 14 residues.

This clonotype was seen repeatedly, ten times or more. The chain joins TRBV5-6 to TRBJ2-7; 7 bases fit TRBD2. The CDR3 sequence is 15 residues long. In germline, CDR1 is SGHDT, CDR2 YYEEEE. V shed 3 bases and J 3 bases; nucleotides not matched to a gene: 9. The CDR3 protein is CASSSEASGNYEQYF. The CDR3, as DNA: TGTGCCAGCAGCTCGGAGGCTAGCGGTAACTACGAGCAGTACTTC.

Many counts were recorded for this clonotype. This chain uses TRBV7-9 with TRBJ2-1; TRBD2 matches at 10 bases. The junction had 8 bases not matched to a gene; V was cut back by 5 bases and J by 7 bases. This CDR3 has 15 residues. The germline gives CDR1 SEHNR, CDR2 FQNEAQ (reference sequence). The CDR3 nucleotides read TGTGCCAGCAGCCCTAGCGGGGGACCACTTAATGAGCAGTTCTTC. Translating it yields CASSPSGGPLNEQFF.

This clonotype was picked up a small number of times. CDR3 residues: CSARDLASGTGELFF. The DNA of the CDR3 is TGCAGTGCTAGAGATTTGGCTAGCGGCACCGGGGAGCTGTTTTTT. The chain is built from TRBV20-1 and TRBJ2-2; 7 nucleotides agree with TRBD2. Unmatched junction bases numbered 5, after V lost 0 bases and J lost 4 bases. The V gene's germline CDR1 is DFQATT and CDR2 SNEGSKA (reference sequence). The length of the CDR3 is 15 residues.

This clonotype was recorded at least ten times. The chain employs TRBV24-1 and TRBJ2-1; D gene ambiguous. The germline V gene encodes CDR1 KGHDR and CDR2 SFDVKD. The V end lost 9 bases, the J end lost 6 bases, and 8 bases lay between the germline ends. This CDR3 comprises 11 residues. CDR3 in DNA: TGTGCCACCGAAGAAGGCAATGAGCAGTTCTTC. Its protein product is CATEEGNEQFF.

This clonotype was recorded many times. This chain links TRBV5-1 with TRBJ2-7; 11 bases line up with TRBD1. Trimming took 4 bases from V and 4 from J; bases not matched to a gene: 7. The CDR3 contains 15 residues. The germline V gene has CDR1 SGHRS and CDR2 YFSETQ. The CDR3: CASSRDRGVSYEQYF. As DNA, the CDR3 is TGCGCCAGCAGCCGGGACAGGGGGGTCTCTTACGAGCAGTACTTC.

This clonotype has only a few counts. The CDR3 spells CASSFAEMRWEQYF. CDR3 in DNA: TGTGCCAGCAGTTTTGCGGAGATGAGGTGGGAGCAGTACTTC. The chain uses TRBV12-3 or TRBV12-4 and TRBJ2-7; no firm D call. V was shortened by 3 bases and J by 7 bases, with 16 bases between the two germline ends. The CDR3 length is 14 residues.

The table lists this clonotype with many counts. The V call is TRBV12-3 or TRBV12-4, the J call TRBJ1-5; the D gene is possibly TRBD1 (5 bases). The CDR3 runs to 14 residues. Trimming took 8 bases from V and 2 from J, leaving 13 bases between them. CDR3: CASRYRSGNQPQHF. Written as DNA, the CDR3 is TGTGCCAGCCGCTACAGGTCTGGCAATCAGCCCCAGCATTTT.

This clonotype was found many times. V and J are TRBV5-6 and TRBJ2-7, with 7 positions matching TRBD2. V was pared by 3 bases and J by 3 bases, with 9 bases of the junction left unmatched. CDR1 and CDR2 from the germline V gene are SGHDT and YYEEEE. The CDR3 extends over 15 amino acids. The CDR3: CASSWGAGPHYEQYF. The DNA for the CDR3 is TGTGCCAGCAGCTGGGGAGCGGGACCCCACTACGAGCAGTACTTC.

The chain joins TRBV7-2 to TRBJ1-6; D gene uncertain. V lost 1 base to trimming and J lost 9 bases, with 7 bases between them. Germline loops: CDR1 SGHTA, CDR2 FQGNSA. This CDR3 comprises 13 residues. This CDR3 reads CASSLDASSPLHF. Written as DNA, the CDR3 is TGTGCCAGCAGCTTAGATGCATCTTCACCCCTCCACTTT.

This clonotype came up many times. The rearrangement joins TRBV5-6 to TRBJ2-3; D may correspond to TRBD1 or TRBD2 (5 bases each). Germline V CDR1 and CDR2: SGHDT, YYEEEE. Trimming left V 5 bases short and J 9 bases short, with 25 bases between. The CDR3 consists of 16 residues. CDR3 in amino acids: CASRLHRDAQRDTQYF. DNA of the CDR3: TGTGCCAGCAGACTACACCGGGACGCACAAAGGGACACGCAGTATTTT.

Only a few counts were recorded for this clonotype. The rearrangement links TRBV28 to TRBJ2-1; possibly TRBD1 for D (5 bases). Between the trimmed V and J ends, which lost 1 base and 2 bases, there was a span of 15 bases. CDR1 is MDHEN, CDR2 SYDVKM, per germline. The length of the CDR3 is 17 residues. CDR3 in DNA: TGTGCCAGCAGTTTATCTCTCCCAGGGTCCACCTACAATGAGCAGTTCTTC. Translated, it gives CASSLSLPGSTYNEQFF.

The genes are TRBV7-3 and TRBJ1-6; D is undetermined. Per germline, CDR1 SGHTA and CDR2 FQGTGA. The V and J ends lost 0 bases and 7 bases respectively, with 10 bases between them. The CDR3 consists of 15 residues. Here the CDR3 reads CASSLTVSGNSPLHF. DNA for the CDR3: TGTGCCAGCAGCTTAACTGTCTCTGGGAATTCACCCCTCCACTTT.

This clonotype was recorded many times. V and J are TRBV28 and TRBJ2-7; the D gene could be TRBD1 or TRBD2 (5 bases each). Trimming took off 4 bases at V and 0 bases at J, with 25 bases between the two ends. The germline V gene encodes CDR1 MDHEN and CDR2 SYDVKM. This CDR3 is 19 amino acids long. The CDR3 reads CASSSPGPLEGFSSYEQYF. The CDR3 coding sequence is TGTGCCAGCAGTTCTCCGGGACCCCTTGAGGGTTTTAGCTCCTACGAGCAGTACTTC.

In this sample, this clonotype turned up many times. This rearrangement joins TRBV11-2 to TRBJ1-3; D call uncertain. V lost 3 bases and J lost 4, with 13 bases in between. This CDR3 is built from 15 residues. The germline V gene encodes CDR1 SGHAT and CDR2 FQNNGV. CDR3 in amino acids: CASSFRDRRGNTIYF. The DNA of the CDR3 is TGTGCCAGCAGCTTTAGGGATAGAAGAGGAAACACCATATATTTT.

This chain uses TRBV20-1 with TRBJ2-7; D not certain. The germline V gene has CDR1 DFQATT and CDR2 SNEGSKA (reference sequence). CDR3 length equals 13 residues. Trimming cost V 0 bases and J 3 bases, with 9 bases left between them. The CDR3 loop is CSARDRPDYEQYF. CDR3 nucleotide sequence: TGCAGTGCTAGAGATCGACCGGACTACGAGCAGTACTTC.

This clonotype has at least ten counts. The chain recombines TRBV11-2 with TRBJ2-2, with D unresolved. The length of the CDR3 is 13 residues. The V and J ends lost 7 bases and 5 bases respectively, with 11 bases between them. Germline CDR1 and CDR2: SGHAT and FQNNGV. CDR3: CASTLQETGELFF. CDR3 DNA sequence: TGTGCCAGCACCTTGCAAGAGACCGGGGAGCTGTTTTTT.

In its sample, this clonotype was seen many times. The genes are TRBV29-1 and TRBJ2-1, with D possibly matching TRBD1 (5 bases). V shed 5 bases and J shed 0 bases, with 14 bases lying between them. CDR3 length equals 15 residues. Germline V gene lookup returns CDR1 SQVTM and CDR2 ANQGSEA. This chain's CDR3 is CSVTPGISSYNEQFF. CDR3 coding DNA: TGCAGCGTTACGCCAGGGATCAGCTCCTACAATGAGCAGTTCTTC.

Turning to this clonotype: At one end the junction does not follow the germline gene, possibly because of a read error. The V call is TRBV25-1, the J call TRBJ2-2; 10 bases line up with TRBD1. CDR3 length equals 17 residues. The germline V gene encodes CDR1 MGHDK and CDR2 SYGVNS. The CDR3 DNA follows: TGTGCCAGCAGTGACCACCTCTGGGACAGGGGTCCCGGGGAGCTGCTTTTT. It codes for CASSDHLWDRGPGELLF.